One and the same sample provided the 7 T cell receptor beta chains below, sequenced in a study of cytomegalovirus exposure and HLA in healthy donors. The primer mix had 60 Vbeta and 13 Jbeta primers. The assay was immunoSEQ multiplex PCR, and TCRdb's table has in-frame clones only and misses some. The sample totals about 62,000 clones. Sequencing was performed on PBMCs. These receptors were taken from a man aged 30-40 years in good health and CMV-seropositive.

The gene calls are TRBV6-4 and TRBJ2-5; no clear D gene. Between the trimmed V and J ends, which lost 0 bases and 7 bases, there was a span of 9 bases. Germline V gene lookup returns CDR1 MRHNA and CDR2 SNTAGT. The CDR3 length is 13 residues. Here the CDR3 reads CASSDSQDGTQYF. As DNA, the CDR3 is TGTGCCAGCAGTGACTCCCAGGATGGGACCCAGTACTTC.

The chain is built from TRBV5-1 and TRBJ2-5; possible D gene TRBD1, 6 bases. The DNA end lines up better with TRBJ2-7; the J call may be wrong. Germline CDR1 SGHRS, CDR2 YFSETQ. This CDR3 region has 15 residues. The CDR3: CASSLTGQGAYEQYF. For the CDR3, the DNA is TGCGCCAGCAGCTTGACGGGACAAGGGGCCTACGAGCAGTACTTC.

V gene TRBV6-5 combines with J gene TRBJ2-5, with D perhaps TRBD2 (6 bases). From germline, CDR1 is MNHEY and CDR2 SVGAGI. This CDR3 is built from 15 residues. V lost 4 bases, J lost 1 base, and 13 bases lay in between. CDR3 nucleotides: TGTGCCAGCAGTTTGGGAGGACACATCCAAGAGACCCAGTACTTC. Protein: CASSLGGHIQETQYF.

The chain recombines TRBV2 with TRBJ2-1; 9 bases are a match to TRBD2. The V gene's germline CDR1 is SNHLY and CDR2 FYNNEI. The CDR3 spans 14 residues. Germline trimming cut 5 bases from V and 9 bases from J; bases unmatched to any gene: 8. Written as DNA, the CDR3 is TGTGCCAGCAGTTTACTGGGACTAGCCGGTGAGCAGTTCTTC. Residues: CASSLLGLAGEQFF.

The V call is TRBV4-2, the J call TRBJ1-2; D is possibly TRBD1 (5 bases). Germline V gives CDR1 LGHNA, CDR2 YNFKEQ. CDR3 size: 15 residues. V lost 0 bases to trimming and J lost 5 bases, with 13 bases between them. This CDR3 reads CASSQDSDGGYGYTF. Here the CDR3 DNA reads TGTGCCAGCAGCCAAGATTCCGACGGGGGATATGGCTACACCTTC.

The chain is built from TRBV18 and TRBJ2-2; the D gene is possibly TRBD1 (5 bases). This CDR3 is 15 amino acids long. The germline V gene encodes CDR1 KGHSH and CDR2 LQKENI. Trimming removed 5 bases from V and 3 bases from J, with 13 bases in between. As DNA, the CDR3 is TGTGCCAGCTCATTTCAGGGTTTGGACACCGGGGAGCTGTTTTTT. Amino acid sequence: CASSFQGLDTGELFF.

The J gene is TRBJ1-1, the V gene TRBV5-4; possibly TRBD1 for D (5 bases). There are 16 residues in the CDR3. V dropped 2 bases and J dropped 0 bases, with 14 bases sitting between them. CDR1 is SGHNT and CDR2 is YYREEE in the germline V gene (reference sequence). CDR3 protein: CASSLGELPLNTEAFF. Here the CDR3 DNA reads TGTGCCAGCAGCTTAGGGGAACTTCCACTGAACACTGAAGCTTTCTTT.